The rows below give T cell receptor beta chains drawn from one sample of a study of shared clonotypes between healthy human individuals. Generated by immunoSEQ multiplex PCR, the TCRdb table keeps only in-frame clones and is missing some. The sample has roughly 570,000 clones, roughly 98% seen once. Sequencing was carried out using naive CD8+ T cells sorted from blood. These receptors came from a man under 40 in good health. Both conserved end residues are part of each CDR3.

CDR3aa: CASSLVPGEGTDEQYF
j_gene: TRBJ2-7
len: 16
v_gene: TRBV7-9

CDR3aa: CASSLSGENTEAFF
j_gene: TRBJ1-1
len: 14
v_gene: TRBV7-3

CDR3aa: CASSLRGATEAFF
j_gene: TRBJ1-1
len: 13
v_gene: TRBV7-2

CDR3aa: CASSFGRENTDTQYF
j_gene: TRBJ2-3
len: 15
v_gene: TRBV11-3

CDR3aa: CASSYSGGVNTEAFF
j_gene: TRBJ1-1
len: 15
v_gene: TRBV6-6

CDR3aa: CASSEAETQYF
j_gene: TRBJ2-5
len: 11
v_gene: TRBV2

CDR3aa: CASSKAYVPGGDLNGDQETQYF
j_gene: TRBJ2-5
len: 22
v_gene: TRBV21-1

CDR3aa: CASSLAQHGYTF
j_gene: TRBJ1-2
len: 12
v_gene: TRBV11-2

CDR3aa: CASGSNFGRSSYEQYF
j_gene: TRBJ2-7
len: 16
v_gene: TRBV28

CDR3aa: CASSEVGSAYEQYF
j_gene: TRBJ2-7
len: 14
v_gene: TRBV25-1

CDR3aa: CAWSVGNSGNTIYF
j_gene: TRBJ1-3
len: 14
v_gene: TRBV30

CDR3aa: CATGTSGRDYNEQFF
j_gene: TRBJ2-1
len: 15
v_gene: TRBV6-1

CDR3aa: CASSLSSYEQYF
j_gene: TRBJ2-7
len: 12
v_gene: TRBV28

CDR3aa: CASSKVVEASGRWYEQFF
j_gene: TRBJ2-1
len: 18
v_gene: TRBV21-1

CDR3aa: CASSLEGLAGVGEQFF
j_gene: TRBJ2-1
len: 16
v_gene: TRBV5-1

CDR3aa: CASSLGSGRRNEQFF
j_gene: TRBJ2-1
len: 15
v_gene: TRBV7-8

CDR3aa: CAISEEGWEQFF
j_gene: TRBJ2-1
len: 12
v_gene: TRBV10-3

CDR3aa: CASSSQSGSPSEQYF
j_gene: TRBJ2-7
len: 15
v_gene: TRBV5-1

CDR3aa: CASSEGLAGFTDTQYF
j_gene: TRBJ2-3
len: 16
v_gene: TRBV2

CDR3aa: CASSLQSLRHNEQFF
j_gene: TRBJ2-1
len: 15
v_gene: TRBV5-1

CDR3aa: CASSSDREPYEQYF
j_gene: TRBJ2-7
len: 14
v_gene: TRBV5-6

CDR3aa: CASRGDTNQPQHF
j_gene: TRBJ1-5
len: 13
v_gene: TRBV2

CDR3aa: CASRTATYEQYF
j_gene: TRBJ2-7
len: 12
v_gene: TRBV2

CDR3aa: CASSGGTGSPYGYTF
j_gene: TRBJ1-2
len: 15
v_gene: TRBV9

CDR3aa: CASSFGTPRVTSYEQYF
j_gene: TRBJ2-7
len: 17
v_gene: TRBV11-2

CDR3aa: CSAGLNYEQYF
j_gene: TRBJ2-7
len: 11
v_gene: TRBV20-1

CDR3aa: CASRTSGSSYNEQFF
j_gene: TRBJ2-1
len: 15
v_gene: TRBV2

CDR3aa: CASSEGLGSDEQYF
j_gene: TRBJ2-7
len: 14
v_gene: TRBV9

CDR3aa: CASSPPTGGNYGYTF
j_gene: TRBJ1-2
len: 15
v_gene: TRBV28

CDR3aa: CASSSTSLAEETQYF
j_gene: TRBJ2-5
len: 15
v_gene: TRBV7-2

CDR3aa: CASGQGTTFEFF
j_gene: TRBJ2-1
len: 12
v_gene: TRBV27

CDR3aa: CASSVDRVDNEQFF
j_gene: TRBJ2-1
len: 14
v_gene: TRBV9

CDR3aa: CASSLARTDSNQPQHF
j_gene: TRBJ1-5
len: 16
v_gene: TRBV5-8

CDR3aa: CSVNRLQGPGTEAFF
j_gene: TRBJ1-1
len: 15
v_gene: TRBV29-1